The 10 T cell receptor beta chains listed next were all sequenced from one sample in a study of CD8+ T cells in alopecia areata. Sequencing used cDNA as its template, made by extracting RNA and reverse transcribing it. Sequenced by immunoSEQ multiplex PCR; TCRdb stores in-frame clones only, minus some. Found here are 100,000 to 150,000 clones, about 47% of them singletons; the top ten hold about 17%. Specimen: CD8+ T cells sorted from blood, collected at week 0. Receptors were obtained from a human donor with alopecia areata.

The V gene is TRBV4-1, the J gene TRBJ2-1; D is unresolved. In germline, CDR1 is MGHRA, CDR2 YSYEKL. V was clipped by 0 bases and J by 0 bases, with 6 bases between them. The CDR3 covers 15 residues. The CDR3 coding sequence is TGCGCCAGCAGCCAAGATCGGAGCTCCTACAATGAGCAGTTCTTC. Translating it yields CASSQDRSSYNEQFF.

V is TRBV27 and J is TRBJ2-2; D gene uncertain. V was shortened by 8 bases and J by 0 bases, with 10 bases between the two germline ends. The CDR3 sequence is 14 residues long. Germline lookup yields CDR1 MNHEY and CDR2 SMNVEV (reference sequence). The CDR3: CASSGGANTGELFF. The CDR3 DNA sequence: TGTGCCAGCTCGGGTGGGGCGAACACCGGGGAGCTGTTTTTT.

The J gene is TRBJ1-5, the V gene TRBV9, with TRBD1 as a possible D gene (5 bases). Germline V gene sequence: CDR1 SGDLS, CDR2 YYNGEE. V dropped 5 bases and J dropped 3 bases, with 18 bases sitting between them. This CDR3 has 16 residues. The CDR3, as DNA: TGTGCCAGCAGGACCGACGCGGGACCAAACAATCAGCCCCAGCATTTT. Protein: CASRTDAGPNNQPQHF.

CDR3 DNA sequence: TGTGCCTGGGATCCGGGACAGGGTTGGACTGAAGCTTTCTTT. This sequence encodes CAWDPGQGWTEAFF. The gene calls are TRBV30 and TRBJ1-1; 9 bases align to TRBD1. Germline values: CDR1 GTSNPN, CDR2 SVGIG (reference sequence). J was trimmed by 5 bases and V by 5 bases; bases with no gene match: 9. The CDR3 sequence is 14 residues long.

The chain recombines TRBV5-6 with TRBJ1-1; D may be TRBD1 (5 bases). Trimming took 2 bases from V and 5 from J, leaving 10 bases between them. The CDR3 is made up of 13 amino acids. Germline CDR1 reads SGHDT; CDR2 reads YYEEEE. CDR3 residues: CASSFAEGTEAFF. In DNA form, the CDR3 reads TGTGCCAGCAGCTTCGCTGAGGGGACTGAAGCTTTCTTT.

This clone was observed many times. The chain has TRBV5-1 and TRBJ1-5, with a weak D call TRBD1 (5 bases). This CDR3 has 13 amino acids. Germline values: CDR1 SGHRS, CDR2 YFSETQ. Trimming took off 5 bases at V and 7 bases at J, with 13 bases between the two ends. The CDR3 coding sequence is TGCGCCAGCAGTTGGGGCATTGGGCAGCCCCAGCATTTT. It encodes CASSWGIGQPQHF.

The chain couples TRBV7-9 to TRBJ2-1; 9 bases agree with TRBD1. Trimming at V came to 4 bases and at J to 6 bases, leaving 4 bases not matched to a gene. Germline V gene data show CDR1 as SEHNR and CDR2 as FQNEAQ (reference sequence). This CDR3 spans 14 amino acids. The CDR3, as DNA: TGTGCCAGCAGCTCGGGACAGGGCTTCAATGAGCAGTTCTTC. The encoded protein is CASSSGQGFNEQFF.

The CDR3 loop reads CASSLERAEAFF. In DNA, the CDR3 is TGCGCCAGCAGCTTGGAACGCGCTGAAGCTTTCTTT. The rearrangement joins TRBV5-1 to TRBJ1-1; D not certain. The germline CDR1 and CDR2 sequences are SGHRS and YFSETQ. The length of the CDR3 is 12 residues. V lost 0 bases and J lost 6, with 6 bases in between.

The CDR3 is CAWSLGTAEQYF. DNA of the CDR3: TGTGCCTGGAGTCTTGGGACAGCCGAGCAGTACTTC. The chain joins TRBV30 to TRBJ2-7, with TRBD1 matching 7 bases. J gave up 6 bases and V 2 bases, and 4 bases lay outside the gene matches. The V gene's germline CDR1 is GTSNPN and CDR2 SVGIG (reference sequence). This CDR3 comprises 12 residues.

The rearrangement uses TRBV27 and TRBJ2-1; TRBD1 or TRBD2 may be the D gene (5 bases each). The CDR3 totals 14 residues. From germline, CDR1 is MNHEY and CDR2 SMNVEV (reference sequence). V was cut by 5 bases and J by 7 bases, with 15 bases left in between. The CDR3 region has the DNA TGTGCCAGCAGTCCCCGGGACGAACTTAATGAGCAGTTCTTC. This encodes CASSPRDELNEQFF.